This TCR beta chain was observed in a study of blood T cell repertoires in COVID-19. Background on the study: Both acute and convalescent COVID-19 samples were obtained from the United States, Italy and Spain.

How the authors handled the data: Using reference gene primer amplification, nucleated cell counts were estimated. Assay: immunoSEQ multiplex PCR; the TCRdb copy retains only in-frame clones and omits some. V and J calls plus clone size are reproduced from that table; the DNA served to infer D and trimming. The sample has 200,000 to 250,000 clones; over 80% are singletons. Cohort assignment relied on participant-reported clinical history. This clone was counted once. J gave up 4 bases and V 2 bases, and 5 bases lay outside the gene matches. CDR3 length equals 16 residues. Germline V lookup: CDR1 SGHNT, CDR2 YYREEE (reference sequence).

The sequenced sample was PBMCs or T cells enriched from blood (not recorded which). V usage is TRBV5-4 and J usage is TRBJ1-6, with 8 bases fitting TRBD1. The sequence was collected from a young woman who had recovered from COVID-19. DNA of the CDR3: TGTGCCAGCAGCTTCGGGCAGGGGGCTTATAATTCACCCCTCCACTTT. Encoded protein: CASSFGQGAYNSPLHF.